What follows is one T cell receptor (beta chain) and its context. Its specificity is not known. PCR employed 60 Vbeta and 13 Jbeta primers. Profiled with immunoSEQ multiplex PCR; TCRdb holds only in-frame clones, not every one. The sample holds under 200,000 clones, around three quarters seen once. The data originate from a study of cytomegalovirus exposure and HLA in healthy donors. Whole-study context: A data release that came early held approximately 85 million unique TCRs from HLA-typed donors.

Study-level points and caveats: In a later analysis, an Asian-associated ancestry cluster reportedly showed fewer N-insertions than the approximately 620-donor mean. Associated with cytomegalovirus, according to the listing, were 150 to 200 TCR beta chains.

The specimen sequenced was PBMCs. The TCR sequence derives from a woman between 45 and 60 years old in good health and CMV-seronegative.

The CDR3 protein is CASSAAILAKNIQYF. The CDR3 coding sequence is TGTGCCAGTAGTGCAGCGATTCTAGCCAAAAACATTCAGTACTTC. The chain couples TRBV19 to TRBJ2-4; no clear D. From germline, CDR1 is LNHDA and CDR2 SQIVND (reference sequence). This CDR3 is built from 15 residues. V was cut by 5 bases and J by 0 bases, with 11 bases left in between.